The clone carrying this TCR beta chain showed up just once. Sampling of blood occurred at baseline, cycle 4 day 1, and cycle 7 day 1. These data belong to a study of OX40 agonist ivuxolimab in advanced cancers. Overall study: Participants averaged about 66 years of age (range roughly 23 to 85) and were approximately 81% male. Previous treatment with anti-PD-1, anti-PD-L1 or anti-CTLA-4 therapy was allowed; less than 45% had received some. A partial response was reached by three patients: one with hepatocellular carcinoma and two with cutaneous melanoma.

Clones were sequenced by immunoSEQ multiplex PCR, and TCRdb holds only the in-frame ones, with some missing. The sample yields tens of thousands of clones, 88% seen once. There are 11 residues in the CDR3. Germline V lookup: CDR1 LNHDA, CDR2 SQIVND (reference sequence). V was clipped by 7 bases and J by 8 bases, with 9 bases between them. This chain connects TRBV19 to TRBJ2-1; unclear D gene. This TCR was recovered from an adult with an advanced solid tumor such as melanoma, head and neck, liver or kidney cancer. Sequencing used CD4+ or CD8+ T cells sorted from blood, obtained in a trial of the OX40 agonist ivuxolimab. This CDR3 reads CASTDNDEQFF. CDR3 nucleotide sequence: TGTGCCAGTACGGATAACGATGAGCAGTTCTTC.